This TCR beta chain emerged from a study of T cells in Graves' hyperthyroidism and ophthalmopathy. Amplification yielded TCR beta CDR3 regions, with RNA transcripts as the source. A set of HTBI primers served as the primers for a first-round RT-PCR of the TCR CDR3. TCRdb used MiXCR to reprocess the multiplex PCR reads, holding one entry per CDR3 protein. The sample has hundreds of thousands of distinct CDR3 sequences, 14% to 15% seen once; the top ten hold 4.3%. Each ophthalmopathy patient scored at least 3 on the Clinical Activity Score and at least 4 on NOSPECS grade, with duration under 3 months. The PBMCs studied were ones that came from 8.5 to 10 ml fresh peripheral blood. Study-wide points: Ophthalmopathy was predicted by the model a median of roughly 6.6 months ahead of onset.

Germline-derived CDR1 and CDR2 are SGHDT and YYEEEE. With 0 bases removed from V and 3 bases from J, the gap between germline ends came to 4 bases. The CDR3 sequence is 13 residues long. This clonotype was recorded many times. Its antigen is currently unknown. The specimen was blood. The chain recombines TRBV5-6 with TRBJ1-5; D not certain. This TCR was sampled from a woman in her 40s with Graves' ophthalmopathy. The CDR3: CASSLEPNQPQHF. CDR3 nucleotide sequence: TGTGCCAGCAGCTTGGAGCCCAATCAGCCCCAGCATTTT.